Detailed here is one T cell receptor beta chain. This sample was included in a study of OX40 agonist ivuxolimab in advanced cancers. On the study more broadly: Participants, 65% to 85% male, averaged about 59 years of age, ranging from 23 to 79.

Repertoires were generated with immunoSEQ multiplex PCR, while TCRdb's copy carries only in-frame clones and drops some. This sample carries 50,000 to 75,000 clones, around 90% of them seen once, and the ten largest clones take less than 0.75%. Per germline, CDR1 MDHEN and CDR2 SYDVKM. Trimming stripped 4 bases from V and 6 bases from J, with 19 bases between. This CDR3 is 15 amino acids long. The TCR originated in an adult with an advanced solid tumor such as melanoma, head and neck, liver or kidney cancer. V and J are TRBV28 and TRBJ2-7, with D perhaps assigned TRBD1 or TRBD2 (5 bases each). Sequencing was performed on CD4+ or CD8+ T cells sorted from blood, taken in a trial of the OX40 agonist ivuxolimab. CDR3 sequence (DNA): TGTGCCAGCAGTTCGGGACCCCCAGGATGGGGCGAGCAGTACTTC. Translation: CASSSGPPGWGEQYF.